The entry below gives a single T cell receptor beta chain sequence along with its context. Its binding antigen is unknown. The sample holds no much larger clone one base away, and base qualities are not on file. Unstimulated PBMCs, after thawing, were stained for CD3, CD4 and CD8 and then FACS-sorted into CD3+CD4+ and CD3+CD8+ populations. Each of the 8 studied subjects was randomized to immunosuppression withdrawal. Genomic DNA was isolated with the Qiagen DNeasy Blood and Tissue Kit. These data belong to a study of T cell clones after liver transplantation (dated by TCRdb to the late 2010s). About the study as a whole: The samples were obtained from ITN030ST, a randomized trial that attempted immunosuppression withdrawal within 2 years after liver transplantation. Tolerance was defined as complete withdrawal of immunosuppression for at least one year without a rise in liver enzymes beyond twice the upper limit of normal. A cohort of 8 liver transplant recipients was studied, of whom 3 were classified as tolerant and 5 as non-tolerant. As an antigen-independent comparator for donor-reactive sequences, third party-reactive TCRbeta sequences were also identified from pre-transplant MLRs. After a pre-transplant mixed lymphocyte reaction, TCRbeta sequencing was used to pinpoint donor-reactive T cell clones, which were subsequently tracked in post-transplant blood. No induction therapy was given to the subjects, and standard immunosuppression was administered until randomization at 12-24 months post-transplant. Three of the eight recipients were HCV-positive; the others were transplanted for non-autoimmune, non-viral indications. Blood samples were collected pre-transplant, pre-randomization before withdrawal, and post-randomization after either full withdrawal or failed withdrawal. Results the study describes overall, beyond this receptor: The decline in donor-reactive sequences exceeded the decline in third party-reactive sequences, suggesting partial antigen-specific deletion that was unrelated to withdrawal success. Circulating donor-reactive CD4 TCRbeta sequences fell significantly post-transplant in most of the 8 subjects, irrespective of tolerance or HCV status. Once repertoire turnover was taken into account, donor-reactive detection showed a significant reduction for CD4 in 7 of 8 subjects and for CD8 in 8 of 8. In a couple of subjects, low numbers of available donor cells limited the measurable donor-reactive repertoire. Conclusions were preliminary, limited by small, heterogeneous patient numbers and non-standardized post-transplant time points. Without allograft tissue specimens, donor-reactive T cells may have migrated into the graft rather than being deleted.

The CDR3 spans 14 residues, from the cysteine through the phenylalanine. The retained sequence is limited to the CDR3, 42 bases, with the frame set at the first base. The germline V gene specifies MNHEY as CDR1 and SVGAGI as CDR2. The trim is 0 bases for V and 4 bases for J, with a gap of 8 bases between the germline ends. Frozen genomic DNA underwent high-throughput TCRbeta CDR3 sequencing by immunoSEQ, including PCR amplification, mapping, bias correction and internal controls. The paper's data handling went like this. Only productive rearrangements were retained, and each unique TCRbeta sequence was defined by its CDR3 nucleotide sequence together with its V and J gene. Donor-reactive sequences required at least 5-fold expansion in CFSE-low cells versus unstimulated pre-transplant cells and at least 0.01% frequency. Minimum frequency thresholds were set for each subject on the basis of the unstimulated sample with the lowest template count, so that a detection power of at least 90% was ensured. Jensen-Shannon divergence between the top 1000 TCRbeta sequences post- versus pre-transplant served as the measure of repertoire turnover. Changes in detection of donor-reactive sequences were tested with two-sided Fisher's exact tests. TCRdb provides this immuneACCESS table in a form limited to in-frame rearrangements. Some clones are lacking; in checked studies, under half of them reflect an unresolved V gene, and why the rest are absent is not known. The DNA was the basis for D and trimming; V, J and clone size are from that table. Counted in this sample were about 68,000 clones; almost 95% of them appeared once. The leading ten clones occupy 0.75% to 1% of the sample.

The input for sequencing was CD4+ T cells from blood, taken roughly 26 months after liver transplant. This TCR was sampled from a human patient who received a liver transplant. Donor T cells from the graft may be present among the T cells after a transplant. The chain joins TRBV6-5 to TRBJ2-3; there is no confident call for the D gene. In nucleotides, the sequence is TGTGCCAGCAGTTACTCGAAGAGTTCAGATACGCAGTATTTT. Its protein product is CASSYSKSSDTQYF.